Each of the 10 T cell receptor beta chains below was sequenced from the same sample in a study of cytomegalovirus exposure and HLA in healthy donors. PCR amplification relied on 60 Vbeta primers (plus 13 Jbeta primers). Using immunoSEQ multiplex PCR, the repertoire was profiled, and TCRdb retains in-frame clones only, with some absent. The table lists 85,000 to 100,000 clones, around 77% of them singletons. The sequencing input was PBMCs. The receptors were sampled from a man aged 25-45 years in good health and CMV-seronegative.

J is TRBJ2-6 and V is TRBV5-1, with D tentatively TRBD1 (6 bases). CDR1 and CDR2 from the germline V gene are SGHRS and YFSETQ. The germline V and J ends were trimmed by 0 bases and 0 bases, with 7 bases remaining between them. The CDR3 loop spans 16 amino acids. The CDR3 sequence: CASSLGQDSGANVLTF. For the CDR3, the DNA is TGCGCCAGCAGCTTGGGACAGGACTCTGGGGCCAACGTCCTGACTTTC.

V is TRBV7-2 and J is TRBJ1-1; 10 bases fit TRBD1. Germline CDR1 SGHTA, CDR2 FQGNSA. Trimming cost V 2 bases and J 4 bases; bases outside gene matches: 7. The CDR3 length is 16 residues. The CDR3 reads CASSLHRDRGSTEAFF. The DNA for the CDR3 is TGTGCCAGCAGCTTACACCGGGACAGGGGATCCACTGAAGCTTTCTTT.

The chain recombines TRBV29-1 with TRBJ1-3; no clear D. The V and J ends lost 4 bases and 4 bases respectively, with 5 bases between them. This CDR3 spans 11 amino acids. The germline gives CDR1 SQVTM, CDR2 ANQGSEA. The CDR3 sequence: CSVGQGNTIYF. The DNA for the CDR3 is TGCAGCGTTGGGCAGGGAAACACCATATATTTT.

This clone was seen only a few times. The chain carries TRBV5-1 and TRBJ1-2; 8 nucleotides align to TRBD1. Germline V gives CDR1 SGHRS, CDR2 YFSETQ. The CDR3 extends over 14 amino acids. After removal of 2 bases from V and 5 bases from J, the junction contained 5 bases not matched to a gene. Here the CDR3 reads CASSLGTGLYGYTF. The CDR3 bases are TGCGCCAGCAGCTTAGGGACAGGCCTATATGGCTACACCTTC.

CDR3 residues: CASSLSYRGDNQPQHF. The CDR3 bases are TGTGCCAGCAGCTTGTCGTACAGGGGTGATAATCAGCCCCAGCATTTT. The chain uses TRBV5-6 and TRBJ1-5; TRBD1 matches at 7 bases. The V gene's germline CDR1 is SGHDT and CDR2 YYEEEE. The CDR3 is 16 amino acids. V was pared by 1 base and J by 4 bases, with 8 bases of the junction left unmatched.

The chain links TRBV5-1 to TRBJ2-3, with 11 bases aligning to TRBD2. The CDR3 spans 16 residues. From germline, CDR1 is SGHRS and CDR2 YFSETQ. The J segment lost 4 bases and the V segment lost 2 bases, leaving 6 bases of the junction unmatched. The CDR3 DNA is TGCGCCAGCAGCTTAACTAGCGGGAGTTCCCCAGATACGCAGTATTTT. Translated: CASSLTSGSSPDTQYF.

This chain uses TRBV5-4 with TRBJ2-1, with D maybe TRBD1 (5 bases). The CDR3 length is 16 residues. Germline lookup yields CDR1 SGHNT and CDR2 YYREEE (reference sequence). The ends were cut back, 0 bases at V and 7 bases at J, with 17 bases in the middle. CDR3 sequence: CASSLGAGKSGNEQFF. CDR3 coding DNA: TGTGCCAGCAGCTTGGGGGCAGGGAAATCTGGAAATGAGCAGTTCTTC.

CDR3 residues: CASTRAGTGELFF. CDR3 in DNA: TGTGCCAGCACCAGGGCCGGTACCGGGGAGCTGTTTTTT. The V call is TRBV7-9, the J call TRBJ2-2; weak D call: TRBD1 (5 bases). This CDR3 comprises 13 residues. In germline, CDR1 is SEHNR, CDR2 FQNEAQ (reference sequence). V was cut by 7 bases and J by 5 bases, with 11 bases left in between.

In its sample, this clone was seen a few times. The chain is built from TRBV6-5 and TRBJ1-5, with 8 bases lining up with TRBD1. Germline loops: CDR1 MNHEY, CDR2 SVGAGI. This CDR3 spans 15 amino acids. With 5 bases clipped from V and 3 bases from J, the junction kept 6 bases outside the gene matches. CDR3 DNA sequence: TGTGCCAGCAGTCTGGACAGGGCCCACAATCAGCCCCAGCATTTT. Translating gives CASSLDRAHNQPQHF.

The rearrangement uses TRBV30 and TRBJ2-2; tentatively, D is TRBD1 (5 bases). The CDR3 covers 15 residues. V lost 3 bases, J lost 3 bases, and 14 bases lay in between. CDR1 and CDR2 from the germline V gene are GTSNPN and SVGIG (reference sequence). In nucleotides, the CDR3 is TGTGCCTGGAGAGTAGGGGCGACAGACACCGGGGAGCTGTTTTTT. Its translation is CAWRVGATDTGELFF.